These 28 T cell receptor beta chains share one sample of origin, sequenced in a study of Graves' ophthalmopathy and Graves' hyperthyroidism. Transcripts of RNA were the source for amplifying TCR beta CDR3 regions. An opening RT-PCR round employed HTBI primers and preceded a second-round multiplex PCR. TCRdb independently ran MiXCR on the multiplex PCR reads; one entry per CDR3 protein. The repertoire includes about 370,000 distinct CDR3 sequences, 17% of them detected once, and roughly 2.3% sits in the top ten. The sequenced sample consisted of peripheral blood. Receptor source: an adult woman with stable Graves' hyperthyroidism.

In its sample, this clonotype was seen a few times. The chain links TRBV12-3 or TRBV12-4 to TRBJ1-2; 7 positions agree with TRBD1. The CDR3 is made up of 13 amino acids. V was clipped by 4 bases and J by 5 bases; unmatched bases: 4. The CDR3 bases are TGTGCCAGCAGTTCGGACAGGTATTATGGCTACACCTTC. Translation gives CASSSDRYYGYTF.

The gene calls are TRBV20-1 and TRBJ2-7, with D hard to call. The germline V gene has CDR1 DFQATT and CDR2 SNEGSKA (reference sequence). V was trimmed by 1 base and J by 2 bases, leaving 12 bases between them. This CDR3 is built from 14 residues. The CDR3 DNA reads TGCAGTGCTAGAGTGGCTACTGTAACCTACGAGCAGTACTTC. As protein: CSARVATVTYEQYF.

This clonotype was seen repeatedly, ten times or more. The chain couples TRBV6-2 or TRBV6-3 to TRBJ2-7, with 10 bases identical to TRBD1. The CDR3 spans 13 residues. Trimming took 9 bases from V and 3 from J; bases not matched to a gene: 5. The V gene's germline CDR1 is MNHEY and CDR2 SVGEGT. CDR3 nucleotides: TGTGCCAGTATGGGACAGGGGCGCTACGAGCAGTACTTC. This translates into CASMGQGRYEQYF.

This clonotype was found many times. J is TRBJ1-2 and V is TRBV13; the D gene is possibly TRBD1 (6 bases). The V end lost 2 bases, the J end lost 2 bases, and 9 bases lay between the germline ends. The CDR3 runs to 14 residues. Per germline, CDR1 PRHDT and CDR2 FYEKMQ (reference sequence). CDR3 in DNA: TGTGCCAGCAGCTTACAGGGGTTAAACTATGGCTACACCTTC. The encoded protein is CASSLQGLNYGYTF. Based on the CDR3 plus reference TRBV13 and TRBJ1-2, the full variable domain is AAGVIQSPRHLIKEKRETATLKCYPIPRHDTVYWYQQGPGQDPQFLISFYEKMQSDKGSIPDRFSAQQFSDYHSELNMSSLELGDSALYFCASSLQGLNYGYTFGSGTRLTVV.

This clonotype was seen repeatedly, ten times or more. V usage is TRBV15 and J usage is TRBJ1-5; 9 bases map to TRBD1. J was trimmed by 6 bases and V by 4 bases; bases with no gene match: 7. Germline-derived CDR1 and CDR2 are LNHNV and YYDKDF (reference sequence). The CDR3 consists of 15 residues. CDR3 loop: CATSIQGARAQPQHF. DNA of the CDR3: TGTGCCACCAGCATACAGGGGGCGCGGGCTCAGCCCCAGCATTTT.

The chain carries TRBV30 and TRBJ2-5, with D possibly TRBD2 on 5 matching bases. V was cut by 3 bases and J by 4 bases, with 12 bases left in between. Germline-derived CDR1 and CDR2 are GTSNPN and SVGIG (reference sequence). The CDR3 spans 13 residues. CDR3 coding DNA: TGTGCCTGGAGCAAGGGAGAGGGAGAGACCCAGTACTTC. Protein sequence: CAWSKGEGETQYF.

The sample holds many counts of this clonotype. The gene calls are TRBV11-2 and TRBJ1-2; D ambiguous. Germline CDR1 reads SGHAT; CDR2 reads FQNNGV. This CDR3 is built from 16 residues. With 1 base removed from V and 1 base from J, the gap between germline ends came to 13 bases. The CDR3 is CASSLVAAAHNYGYTF. The CDR3 bases are TGTGCCAGCAGCTTAGTGGCAGCGGCGCATAACTATGGCTACACCTTC.

This clonotype was picked up many times. The gene calls are TRBV6-5 and TRBJ1-1; 8 bases align to TRBD1. The CDR3 contains 14 residues. J gave up 0 bases and V 8 bases, and 5 bases lay outside the gene matches. CDR1 MNHEY and CDR2 SVGAGI come from the germline V gene. The CDR3 sequence: CASRQGLVNTEAFF. The CDR3 region has the DNA TGTGCCAGCCGACAGGGGTTAGTGAACACTGAAGCTTTCTTT.

There are many counts of this clonotype. The chain uses TRBV7-9 and TRBJ2-7; a weak D match, TRBD2 (5 bases). CDR3 length equals 14 residues. Germline V gene lookup returns CDR1 SEHNR and CDR2 FQNEAQ (reference sequence). V gave up 5 bases and J gave up 2 bases, with 13 bases separating them. In DNA, the CDR3 is TGTGCCAGCAGCCAATCCGGACTCCCCTACGAGCAGTACTTC. It specifies CASSQSGLPYEQYF.

This clonotype was counted many times. The rearrangement links TRBV4-1 to TRBJ1-1, with 8 bases matching TRBD1. CDR1 is MGHRA and CDR2 is YSYEKL in the germline V gene. The CDR3 has 15 amino acids. Trimming removed 1 base from V and 11 bases from J; junction bases left unmatched: 12. The CDR3 region has the DNA TGCGCCAGCAGCCAAGGAATAAAGACAGGGGTGGAGGCTTTCTTT. The encoded protein is CASSQGIKTGVEAFF.

This chain links TRBV5-1 with TRBJ2-7; no definite D call. The germline gives CDR1 SGHRS, CDR2 YFSETQ. V lost 0 bases and J 1 base, leaving 11 bases between the germline ends. CDR3 size: 15 residues. CDR3 sequence: CASSLGRTTSYEQYF. CDR3 coding DNA: TGCGCCAGCAGCTTGGGCAGAACTACATCCTACGAGCAGTACTTC.

This clonotype was counted a few times. This CDR3 is CASSLKGRSYGYTF. Here the CDR3 DNA reads TGTGCCAGCAGCTTAAAGGGCAGGAGCTATGGCTACACCTTC. V and J are TRBV7-9 and TRBJ1-2; D ambiguous. This CDR3 contains 14 residues. With 2 bases removed from V and 4 bases from J, the gap between germline ends came to 11 bases. Germline V gene lookup returns CDR1 SEHNR and CDR2 FQNEAQ (reference sequence).

The rearrangement joins TRBV6-1 to TRBJ2-7; a possible D gene is TRBD1 (5 bases). CDR3 length equals 15 residues. The V end was cut by 3 bases, the J end by 0 bases, with 12 bases between. CDR1 is MNHNS, CDR2 SASEGT, per germline. The CDR3 protein is CASSDRALSSYEQYF. CDR3 coding DNA: TGTGCCAGCAGTGACAGGGCCCTAAGCTCCTACGAGCAGTACTTC.

This clonotype has a count of ten or more. The gene calls are TRBV12-3 or TRBV12-4 and TRBJ1-2; TRBD1 aligns across 9 bases. Trimming took 4 bases from V and 4 from J; bases not matched to a gene: 10. CDR3 length: 16 residues. CDR3 coding DNA: TGTGCCAGCAGTTCACAGGGGGCCGGTTGGGGCTATGGCTACACCTTC. The encoded protein is CASSSQGAGWGYGYTF.

This clonotype appeared many times. The chain combines TRBV12-3 or TRBV12-4 with TRBJ1-1; the D gene is possibly TRBD1 (5 bases). This CDR3 is 15 amino acids long. Deletions cut 8 bases from V and 0 bases from J, with 16 bases between. The CDR3 DNA reads as TGTGCCAGCGAGCAGGGAAGCATCGTGAACACTGAAGCTTTCTTT. It specifies CASEQGSIVNTEAFF.

This clonotype was seen at least ten times. The chain employs TRBV10-3 and TRBJ1-2, with TRBD1 matching 7 bases. Unmatched junction bases numbered 14, after V lost 4 bases and J lost 3 bases. The CDR3 is 17 residues long. The V gene's germline CDR1 is ENHRY and CDR2 SYGVKD. The CDR3 is CAISAAGSTGNHYGYTF. The CDR3 nucleotides are TGTGCCATCAGTGCGGCGGGCTCGACAGGGAATCACTATGGCTACACCTTC.

This clonotype was detected a few times. The gene calls are TRBV20-1 and TRBJ1-5, with D perhaps matching TRBD1 (5 bases). Germline V CDR1 and CDR2: DFQATT, SNEGSKA (reference sequence). V was cut by 1 base and J by 4 bases, with 11 bases left in between. The CDR3 has 14 residues. Here the CDR3 reads CSARGGSLNQPQHF. The CDR3 coding sequence is TGCAGTGCTAGAGGGGGGTCGTTGAATCAGCCCCAGCATTTT.

At least ten counts were recorded for this clonotype. This rearrangement joins TRBV2 to TRBJ1-5; D call uncertain. The CDR3 has 13 residues. V lost 1 base, J lost 7 bases, and 8 bases lay in between. Germline lookup yields CDR1 SNHLY and CDR2 FYNNEI. CDR3 DNA sequence: TGTGCCAGCAGTGAAGGGCTAGAGCAGCCCCAGCATTTT. Its translation is CASSEGLEQPQHF.

There are many counts of this clonotype. V gene TRBV6-1 combines with J gene TRBJ2-7; D call uncertain. In germline, CDR1 is MNHNS, CDR2 SASEGT. The germline V and J ends were trimmed by 6 bases and 0 bases, with 15 bases remaining between them. The CDR3 covers 15 residues. CDR3 amino acids: CASRHPRVRSYEQYF. The CDR3 bases are TGTGCCAGCAGACATCCACGGGTTCGCTCCTACGAGCAGTACTTC.

This clonotype was seen repeatedly, ten times or more. The V and J genes are TRBV7-2 and TRBJ1-1; a possible D gene is TRBD1 (5 bases). Deletions cut 1 base from V and 3 bases from J, with 12 bases between. The germline CDR1 and CDR2 sequences are SGHTA and FQGNSA. The CDR3 has 15 residues. The CDR3 spells CASSLVPGFDTEAFF. The CDR3 bases are TGTGCCAGCAGCTTAGTTCCAGGGTTTGACACTGAAGCTTTCTTT.

The gene calls are TRBV20-1 and TRBJ2-7; a possible D gene is TRBD2 (7 bases). Germline V CDR1 and CDR2: DFQATT, SNEGSKA (reference sequence). The CDR3 runs 18 residues. V shed 0 bases and J shed 0 bases, with 21 bases lying between them. CDR3 bases: TGCAGTGCTAGAGACCAAAAGGGCGGGGGCGGCAGCTCCTACGAGCAGTACTTC. As protein: CSARDQKGGGGSSYEQYF.

This clonotype was counted many times. The rearrangement joins TRBV12-3 or TRBV12-4 to TRBJ2-7; D perhaps matches TRBD2 (5 bases). The CDR3 covers 13 residues. The germline V and J ends were trimmed by 5 bases and 4 bases, with 12 bases remaining between them. The CDR3 protein is CASSDLTGYEQYF. The CDR3 DNA reads as TGTGCCAGCAGTGACCTGACGGGGTACGAGCAGTACTTC.

This clonotype was seen repeatedly, ten times or more. The chain employs TRBV5-1 and TRBJ2-7; D is undetermined. CDR1 and CDR2 from the germline V gene are SGHRS and YFSETQ. Trimming cost V 4 bases and J 2 bases, with 16 bases left between them. The length of the CDR3 is 15 residues. Here the CDR3 reads CASSDGRITPYEQYF. The CDR3, as DNA: TGCGCCAGCAGCGACGGCAGGATTACACCCTACGAGCAGTACTTC. The full variable domain, rest sourced from reference TRBV5-1 and TRBJ2-7, is KAGVTQTPRYLIKTRGQQVTLSCSPISGHRSVSWYQQTPGQGLQFLFEYFSETQRNKGNFPGRFSGRQFSNSRSEMNVSTLELGDSALYLCASSDGRITPYEQYFGPGTRLTVT.

The chain carries TRBV28 and TRBJ1-5, with D uncertain. The CDR3 spans 18 residues. Between the trimmed V and J ends, which lost 7 bases and 8 bases, there was a span of 30 bases. In germline, CDR1 is MDHEN, CDR2 SYDVKM. The CDR3, as DNA: TGTGCCAGCACTACTTTTGGGGTGTGGAGGGCCCCGGTGGAGCCCCAGCATTTT. Translation: CASTTFGVWRAPVEPQHF.

The table lists this clonotype with many counts. CDR3 protein: CSASGGTKNIQYF. As DNA, the CDR3 is TGCAGTGCTAGTGGAGGGACCAAAAACATTCAGTACTTC. This chain uses TRBV20-1 with TRBJ2-4; a possible D gene is TRBD2 (6 bases). From germline, CDR1 is DFQATT and CDR2 SNEGSKA (reference sequence). CDR3 length equals 13 residues. V was cut by 3 bases and J by 2 bases, with 8 bases left in between.

This clonotype was observed many times. V and J are TRBV5-1 and TRBJ2-7; tentatively, D is TRBD2 (6 bases). V shed 0 bases and J shed 0 bases, with 13 bases lying between them. Germline values: CDR1 SGHRS, CDR2 YFSETQ. This CDR3 region has 16 residues. The CDR3 spells CASSLVASESSYEQYF. The CDR3, as DNA: TGCGCCAGCAGCTTGGTGGCTAGCGAGAGCTCCTACGAGCAGTACTTC.

This clonotype has at least ten counts. The rearrangement joins TRBV7-2 to TRBJ1-1, with a possible D match to TRBD1 (6 bases). CDR1 is SGHTA and CDR2 is FQGNSA in the germline V gene. The CDR3 loop spans 15 amino acids. V was shortened by 0 bases and J by 5 bases, with 13 bases between the two germline ends. The CDR3 region is CASSLARGGGTEAFF. In nucleotides, the CDR3 is TGTGCCAGCAGCTTAGCTCGGGGGGGCGGAACTGAAGCTTTCTTT.

This clonotype was counted between two and nine times. As the CDR3 is not closed by the conserved phenylalanine or tryptophan, this likely results from a read error. The gene calls are TRBV5-1 and TRBJ2-7; 8 positions agree with TRBD1. CDR1 is SGHRS and CDR2 is YFSETQ in the germline V gene. The CDR3 runs to 15 residues. The J segment lost 5 bases and the V segment lost 2 bases, leaving 9 bases of the junction unmatched. The CDR3 protein is CASSFVIQGADEQYL. As DNA, the CDR3 is TGCGCCAGCAGCTTCGTAATCCAGGGGGCCGACGAGCAGTACCTC.